Listed below are T cell receptor beta chains from one sample, sequenced in a study of monozygotic twins with inflammatory bowel disease. TCRdb re-called the 5' RACE reads and shows each CDR3 protein once, DNA omitted. The clone table shows just over 300,000 distinct CDR3 sequences, with the ten largest holding 5.6%. Source material: blood. These receptors all come from a human donor with ulcerative colitis or Crohn's disease, or a healthy co-twin of an affected twin (not recorded which). Each CDR3 is given with its conserved first and last residue. Fields, in order: CDR3 length, J gene, V gene, CDR3 protein.

cdr3_length: 12
j_call: TRBJ1-1
v_call: TRBV5-1
cdr3_aa: CASHRENTEAFF

cdr3_length: 16
j_call: TRBJ1-2
v_call: TRBV5-6
cdr3_aa: CASSLWKGVGSYGYTF

cdr3_length: 15
j_call: TRBJ1-6
v_call: TRBV7-2
cdr3_aa: CASSPGQGTNSPLHF

cdr3_length: 15
j_call: TRBJ2-4
v_call: TRBV5-1
cdr3_aa: CASSLMAGGQDIQYF

cdr3_length: 17
j_call: TRBJ2-3
v_call: TRBV30
cdr3_aa: CAWSVRVLAVLTDTQYF

cdr3_length: 15
j_call: TRBJ2-3
v_call: TRBV5-1
cdr3_aa: CASSNSGRETNTQYF

cdr3_length: 17
j_call: TRBJ2-4
v_call: TRBV28
cdr3_aa: CASSILAGGTAKNIQYF

cdr3_length: 15
j_call: TRBJ2-1
v_call: TRBV28
cdr3_aa: CASRKQGGSYNEQFF

cdr3_length: 14
j_call: TRBJ2-7
v_call: TRBV5-1
cdr3_aa: CASSSNQRGYEQYF

cdr3_length: 15
j_call: TRBJ2-7
v_call: TRBV7-2
cdr3_aa: CASSPRTGRSYEQYF